The 26 T cell receptor beta chains below come from one sample, sequenced in a study of low-dose radiotherapy and immunotherapy resistance in tumors. TRAV- and TRBV-specific primers were used for first-strand cDNA, which covered alpha and beta chains. Amplification of TCRs used a constant-region primer and V-primer adapter for around 18 PCR cycles. TCRdb re-called the reads through MiXCR, storing one row per CDR3 protein. The sample holds around 11,000 distinct CDR3 sequences; 55% to 65% are singletons and the top ten take 12%. The receptors come from a human donor with advanced metastatic prostate, ovarian, gallbladder or colorectal cancer (not recorded which). This table probably holds off-target reads from a library built for another chain.

The chain combines TRBV2 with TRBJ2-2; the D gene could be TRBD1 or TRBD2 (5 bases each). Germline V gene data show CDR1 as SNHLY and CDR2 as FYNNEI. CDR3 length equals 14 residues. The V and J ends lost 6 bases and 4 bases respectively, with 12 bases between them. CDR3 nucleotides: TGTGCCAGCAGGTCCGGGACGACCACCGGGGAGCTGTTTTTT. It translates to CASRSGTTTGELFF.

The table lists this clonotype with a few counts. The V call is TRBV5-5, the J call TRBJ2-3, with 8 bases identical to TRBD1. Trimming removed 4 bases from V and 1 base from J; junction bases left unmatched: 8. Germline values: CDR1 SGHKS, CDR2 YYEKEE (reference sequence). This CDR3 contains 16 residues. The CDR3 sequence is CASSRTGRPRTDTQYF. CDR3 in DNA: TGTGCCAGCAGCAGGACAGGGCGTCCCCGCACAGATACGCAGTATTTT.

This chain uses TRBV4-3 with TRBJ1-2; TRBD1 agrees at 9 bases. The CDR3 loop spans 15 amino acids. With V trimmed by 1 base and J by 5 bases, 5 bases remained unmatched. Looked up from germline, CDR1 is LGHNA and CDR2 is YSLEER. The CDR3 DNA reads as TGCGCCAGCAGCCAAGGGGGACAGGGACGATATGGCTACACCTTC. This encodes CASSQGGQGRYGYTF.

The V and J genes are TRBV24-1 and TRBJ1-5, with D perhaps matching TRBD1 (6 bases). Germline loops: CDR1 KGHDR, CDR2 SFDVKD. The CDR3 has 17 amino acids. Trimming took off 4 bases at V and 3 bases at J, with 18 bases between the two ends. The chain's CDR3 is CATSESGASVYNQPQHF. In DNA, the CDR3 is TGTGCCACCAGTGAGTCAGGGGCGTCGGTCTACAATCAGCCCCAGCATTTT.

The V and J genes are TRBV5-1 and TRBJ1-6, with a weak D call TRBD1 (6 bases). Between the trimmed V and J ends, which lost 3 bases and 7 bases, there was a span of 14 bases. There are 15 residues in the CDR3. CDR1 SGHRS and CDR2 YFSETQ come from the germline V gene. The CDR3 DNA reads as TGCGCCAGCAGCTGGAAGGGGGGAATGAATTCACCCCTCCACTTT. The encoded protein is CASSWKGGMNSPLHF.

This chain joins TRBV2 and TRBJ2-3; 7 bases fit TRBD2. This CDR3 comprises 15 residues. V lost 4 bases to trimming and J lost 6 bases; unmatched junction nucleotides: 10. Germline CDR1 SNHLY, CDR2 FYNNEI. The CDR3 DNA reads TGTGCCAGCAGTGCTCAGACGGGGGGAACGGATACGCAGTATTTT. This translates into CASSAQTGGTDTQYF.

For this clonotype: The junction departs from the called germline gene at one end, perhaps through a read error. This chain links TRBV3-1 with TRBJ2-7, with TRBD2 matching over 14 bases. Germline assignment: CDR1 LGHDT and CDR2 YNNKEL (reference sequence). This CDR3 comprises 15 residues. Here the CDR3 DNA reads TGTGCCAGCAGCCAGACTAGCGGGGGGGCGGCCGAGCAGCACTTC. Translation: CASSQTSGGAAEQHF.

For the CDR3, the DNA is TGTGCCAGCAGCACATCGACAGGGCCAGAGACCCAGTACTTC. Its translation is CASSTSTGPETQYF. V gene TRBV11-2 combines with J gene TRBJ2-5; 7 nucleotides line up with TRBD1. Trimming at V came to 5 bases and at J to 4 bases, leaving 7 bases not matched to a gene. Germline V gives CDR1 SGHAT, CDR2 FQNNGV. The CDR3 covers 14 residues.

The chain recombines TRBV20-1 with TRBJ1-3; D gene ambiguous. The CDR3 spans 16 residues. Germline values: CDR1 DFQATT, CDR2 SNEGSKA (reference sequence). Between the trimmed V and J ends, which lost 6 bases and 0 bases, there was a span of 18 bases. The CDR3 loop reads CSATSLLSGSGNTIYF. In DNA, the CDR3 is TGCAGTGCCACCTCGTTGCTGAGCGGCTCTGGAAACACCATATATTTT.

The chain has TRBV24-1 and TRBJ1-1; a possible D gene is TRBD1 (5 bases). The length of the CDR3 is 15 residues. V was trimmed by 7 bases and J by 0 bases, leaving 14 bases between them. CDR1 is KGHDR, CDR2 SFDVKD, per germline. CDR3 protein: CATRAPGTVNTEAFF. CDR3 nucleotides: TGTGCCACCAGAGCCCCCGGGACGGTGAACACTGAAGCTTTCTTT.

In this sample, this clonotype turned up a few times. The chain joins TRBV12-3 or TRBV12-4 to TRBJ1-1; possibly TRBD1 for D (6 bases). The CDR3 runs 13 residues. The V end lost 7 bases, the J end lost 10 bases, and 19 bases lay between the germline ends. DNA of the CDR3: TGTGCCAGCATCATAACGGGGGGCGCTTCAGCTTTCTTT. As protein: CASIITGGASAFF.

The rearrangement links TRBV4-1 to TRBJ2-1, with 10 bases aligning to TRBD2. The germline V gene has CDR1 MGHRA and CDR2 YSYEKL. The CDR3 covers 15 residues. V dropped 4 bases and J dropped 8; count of bases not matched to a gene: 8. CDR3 DNA: TGCGCCAGCAGCCTCTCTAGCGGGAGTAATTATGAGCAGTTCTTC. Residues: CASSLSSGSNYEQFF.

This clonotype has only a few counts. V usage is TRBV11-2 and J usage is TRBJ2-1, with TRBD2 matching 8 bases. CDR3 length equals 17 residues. Losses at the gene ends were 5 bases for V and 7 bases for J; bases not matched to a gene: 16. Germline CDR1 reads SGHAT; CDR2 reads FQNNGV. The CDR3 reads CASSQVGREGLTNEQFF. Written as DNA, the CDR3 is TGTGCCAGCAGCCAGGTCGGCCGGGAGGGCCTGACGAATGAGCAGTTCTTC.

The J gene is TRBJ1-6, the V gene TRBV10-3, with unresolved D. The germline CDR1 and CDR2 sequences are ENHRY and SYGVKD. The V and J ends lost 2 bases and 7 bases respectively, with 12 bases between them. The CDR3 length is 15 residues. Here the CDR3 reads CAISERRQANSPLHF. The DNA of the CDR3 is TGTGCCATCAGTGAGAGGAGGCAGGCCAATTCACCCCTCCACTTT.

The chain has TRBV9 and TRBJ2-4; a weak D match, TRBD1 (6 bases). The CDR3 is 16 residues long. Germline V lookup: CDR1 SGDLS, CDR2 YYNGEE. The V end lost 0 bases, the J end lost 5 bases, and 15 bases lay between the germline ends. The CDR3 sequence: CASSVAPGTRENIQYF. CDR3 nucleotide sequence: TGTGCCAGCAGCGTAGCCCCCGGGACAAGGGAAAACATTCAGTACTTC.

The chain combines TRBV6-1 with TRBJ1-1; possible D gene TRBD1, 6 bases. CDR1 is MNHNS and CDR2 is SASEGT in the germline V gene. Trimming cost V 3 bases and J 0 bases, with 11 bases left between them. The CDR3 totals 15 residues. CDR3 sequence reads: CASSEKTGMNTEAFF. The CDR3 DNA reads as TGTGCCAGCAGTGAGAAGACAGGTATGAACACTGAAGCTTTCTTT.

This rearrangement joins TRBV9 to TRBJ2-2; TRBD2 matches 16 bases. With V trimmed by 4 bases and J by 4 bases, 13 bases remained unmatched. Germline values: CDR1 SGDLS, CDR2 YYNGEE. The CDR3 is 20 amino acids. The CDR3 DNA follows: TGTGCCAGCAGCCCAATTTTGGGACTAGCGGGGGGGCCGCGCACCGGGGAGCTGTTTTTT. Its translation is CASSPILGLAGGPRTGELFF.

The gene calls are TRBV4-2 and TRBJ1-2; tentative D call: TRBD1 (6 bases). The CDR3 spans 14 residues. In germline, CDR1 is LGHNA, CDR2 YNFKEQ. Trimming took off 0 bases at V and 4 bases at J, with 9 bases between the two ends. For the CDR3, the DNA is TGTGCCAGCAGCCAAGATGAGGGGGGCTATGGCTACACCTTC. Translating it yields CASSQDEGGYGYTF.

V and J are TRBV11-2 and TRBJ2-5; 9 nucleotides line up with TRBD2. V lost 3 bases and J lost 2; bases outside the gene matches: 7. CDR1 and CDR2 (germline): SGHAT, FQNNGV. The CDR3 covers 16 residues. The CDR3 DNA reads TGTGCCAGCAGCTTGGGGGGACTAGCAATACAAGAGACCCAGTACTTC. This sequence encodes CASSLGGLAIQETQYF. The entire variable domain, with the rest obtained from reference TRBV11-2 and TRBJ2-5, is as follows: EAGVAQSPRYKIIEKRQSVAFWCNPISGHATLYWYQQILGQGPKLLIQFQNNGVVDDSQLPKDRFSAERLKGVDSTLKIQPAKLEDSAVYLCASSLGGLAIQETQYFGPGTRLLVL.

This rearrangement joins TRBV2 to TRBJ1-3; the match to TRBD1 covers 8 bases. CDR3 length: 13 amino acids. CDR1 is SNHLY and CDR2 is FYNNEI in the germline V gene. Trimming took 4 bases from V and 4 from J; bases not matched to a gene: 0. The CDR3 DNA is TGTGCCAGCAGTGGACAGGGGGGAAACACCATATATTTT. The encoded protein is CASSGQGGNTIYF.

The chain is built from TRBV4-3 and TRBJ2-2; TRBD2 aligns across 8 bases. CDR3 length equals 19 residues. CDR1 and CDR2 from the germline V gene are LGHNA and YSLEER. Trimming removed 0 bases from V and 0 bases from J; junction bases left unmatched: 9. This CDR3 reads CASSQDVLAGTTNTGELFF. DNA of the CDR3: TGCGCCAGCAGCCAAGATGTGTTAGCGGGGACAACGAACACCGGGGAGCTGTTTTTT.

The chain uses TRBV19 and TRBJ1-1; TRBD1 matches 8 bases. The CDR3 has 18 amino acids. Trimming removed 7 bases from V and 0 bases from J; junction bases left unmatched: 16. Looked up from germline, CDR1 is LNHDA and CDR2 is SQIVND (reference sequence). CDR3 protein: CASIGRVTGAVVNTEAFF. The DNA for the CDR3 is TGTGCCAGTATAGGAAGGGTGACAGGGGCGGTAGTGAACACTGAAGCTTTCTTT.

The J gene is TRBJ2-1, the V gene TRBV20-1; TRBD2 agrees at 9 bases. The CDR3 has 16 amino acids. Germline CDR1 reads DFQATT; CDR2 reads SNEGSKA (reference sequence). V was clipped by 3 bases and J by 4 bases; unmatched bases: 10. The CDR3 loop reads CSASPFSGSGYNEQFF. The DNA of the CDR3 is TGCAGTGCTAGTCCCTTTAGCGGGAGTGGTTACAATGAGCAGTTCTTC.

The chain employs TRBV15 and TRBJ1-3, with a possible D match to TRBD1 (5 bases). CDR1 and CDR2 from the germline V gene are LNHNV and YYDKDF (reference sequence). Trimming stripped 4 bases from V and 4 bases from J, with 11 bases between. CDR3 length equals 14 residues. CDR3 sequence: CATSTRTTGNTIYF. The CDR3 bases are TGTGCCACCAGCACTAGGACAACCGGAAACACCATATATTTT.

The chain uses TRBV5-1 and TRBJ2-5, with D possibly matching TRBD2 (5 bases). The CDR3 has 14 amino acids. V lost 4 bases and J lost 1, with 11 bases in between. Germline CDR1 and CDR2: SGHRS and YFSETQ. This CDR3 reads CASSRERPQETQYF. DNA for the CDR3: TGCGCCAGCAGCCGAGAGCGGCCCCAAGAGACCCAGTACTTC.

The chain combines TRBV7-6 with TRBJ2-1; D is perhaps TRBD2 (6 bases). CDR1 is SGHVS, CDR2 FNYEAQ, per germline. Trimming shortened V by 0 bases and J by 5 bases, and 8 bases separated the two germline ends. The CDR3 extends over 14 amino acids. The CDR3 DNA sequence: TGTGCCAGCAGCTTAGCGGGGGGTAACAATGAGCAGTTCTTC. It yields the protein CASSLAGGNNEQFF.